These 3 T cell receptor beta chains were sequenced from one sample in a study of long-term antiretroviral therapy in people with HIV. The authors ran the immunoSEQ assay, v3.0, at survey level. Assay used: immunoSEQ multiplex PCR; TCRdb lists only in-frame clones, some missing. The sample consists of some 25,000 clones, roughly 84% of them appearing once. The sequenced sample was unsorted PBMCs, obtained 4.3 years after starting antiretroviral therapy. These receptors all stem from a man aged 25-45 years with HIV.

The genes are TRBV30 and TRBJ1-1, with D possibly TRBD1 on 6 matching bases. V was clipped by 0 bases and J by 0 bases, with 11 bases between them. The germline V gene has CDR1 GTSNPN and CDR2 SVGIG (reference sequence). The CDR3 loop spans 15 amino acids. Here the CDR3 reads CAWSVWGALNTEAFF. CDR3 nucleotide sequence: TGTGCCTGGAGTGTCTGGGGGGCCCTGAACACTGAAGCTTTCTTT. The variable domain in full, completed from reference TRBV30 and TRBJ1-1, reads SQTIHQWPATLVQPVGSPLSLECTVEGTSNPNLYWYRQAAGRGLQLLFYSVGIGQISSEVPQNLSASRPQDRQFILSSKKLLLSDSGFYLCAWSVWGALNTEAFFGQGTRLTVV.

This chain links TRBV28 with TRBJ1-2; D is uncertain. The CDR3 extends over 13 amino acids. Germline V gene sequence: CDR1 MDHEN, CDR2 SYDVKM. Trimming cost V 1 base and J 8 bases, with 11 bases left between them. CDR3: CASSLYQSGGYTF. For the CDR3, the DNA is TGTGCCAGCAGTTTATATCAATCCGGGGGCTACACCTTC.

The genes are TRBV7-2 and TRBJ2-1; D gene uncertain. V was cut by 4 bases and J by 7 bases, with 17 bases left in between. In germline, CDR1 is SGHTA, CDR2 FQGNSA. This CDR3 has 15 residues. This chain's CDR3 is CASSSSEWAGNEQFF. Here the CDR3 DNA reads TGTGCCAGCAGCTCCTCGGAGTGGGCCGGAAATGAGCAGTTCTTC.